A selection of T cell receptor beta chains follows, all from one sample in a study of T cell repertoires in ileal Crohn's disease. The protocol was immunoSEQ multiplex PCR, while the TCRdb copy is restricted to in-frame clones and leaves out a portion. The sample records thousands of clones, 70% to 90% being singletons. Sequences were obtained from ileal tissue. The receptors originated from an adult with Crohn's disease. Each CDR3 is given with its conserved first and last residue. Each record gives: clone size, D gene, J gene, V gene, CDR3 protein, CDR3 DNA. D genes are given only for firm matches. Only part of the rows carry a size: once, few, many, or a class if the clone is expanded.

abundance: NA
d_gene: NA
j_gene: TRBJ1-1
v_gene: TRBV4-3
CDR3aa: CASSQGAGRNTEAFF
CDR3nt: TGCGCCAGCAGCCAAGGAGCAGGGAGGAACACTGAAGCTTTCTTT

abundance: NA
d_gene: NA
j_gene: TRBJ2-7
v_gene: TRBV21-1
CDR3aa: CASSRNREVHEQYF
CDR3nt: TGTGCCAGCAGCCGAAACAGGGAAGTCCACGAGCAGTACTTC

abundance: NA
d_gene: NA
j_gene: TRBJ2-1
v_gene: TRBV7-9
CDR3aa: CASSLRSPRDNEQFF
CDR3nt: TGTGCCAGCAGCTTACGATCGCCCAGGGACAATGAGCAGTTCTTC

abundance: NA
d_gene: TRBD1
j_gene: TRBJ1-2
v_gene: TRBV29-1
CDR3aa: CSVSTGYYGYTF
CDR3nt: TGCAGCGTTTCGACAGGGTACTATGGCTACACCTTC

abundance: NA
d_gene: TRBD2
j_gene: TRBJ2-1
v_gene: TRBV7-3
CDR3aa: CASSSRTSGSLDEQFF
CDR3nt: TGTGCCAGCAGCTCCCGGACTAGCGGGAGCTTGGATGAGCAGTTCTTC

abundance: NA
d_gene: NA
j_gene: TRBJ2-3
v_gene: TRBV7-2
CDR3aa: CASSLDTGSGADTQYF
CDR3nt: TGTGCCAGCAGCTTAGACACAGGGAGTGGAGCAGATACGCAGTATTTT

abundance: NA
d_gene: NA
j_gene: TRBJ2-7
v_gene: TRBV18
CDR3aa: CASRGHYEQYF
CDR3nt: TGTGCCAGCCGGGGGCACTACGAGCAGTACTTC

abundance: NA
d_gene: NA
j_gene: TRBJ1-1
v_gene: TRBV7-8
CDR3aa: CASSLWPAGDTEAFF
CDR3nt: TGTGCCAGCAGCTTATGGCCGGCCGGGGACACTGAAGCTTTCTTT

abundance: NA
d_gene: TRBD2
j_gene: TRBJ2-3
v_gene: TRBV7-2
CDR3aa: CASSPSSGSFMNTQYF
CDR3nt: TGTGCCAGCAGCCCATCTAGCGGGAGTTTTATGAATACGCAGTATTTT

abundance: once
d_gene: TRBD1
j_gene: TRBJ2-7
v_gene: TRBV19
CDR3aa: CASSTPRQGVPYYEQYF
CDR3nt: TGTGCCAGTAGTACCCCACGACAGGGGGTACCCTACTACGAGCAGTACTTC

abundance: NA
d_gene: NA
j_gene: TRBJ1-2
v_gene: TRBV30
CDR3aa: CAWSVDYGYTF
CDR3nt: TGTGCCTGGAGTGTTGACTATGGCTACACCTTC

abundance: NA
d_gene: NA
j_gene: TRBJ1-4
v_gene: TRBV10-3
CDR3aa: CAISSARDGVGEKLFF
CDR3nt: TGTGCCATCAGTAGTGCCCGGGACGGGGTGGGTGAAAAACTGTTTTTT

abundance: NA
d_gene: TRBD1
j_gene: TRBJ2-7
v_gene: TRBV11-1
CDR3aa: CASSVDRGRDEQYF
CDR3nt: TGTGCCAGCAGCGTCGACAGGGGCAGAGACGAGCAGTACTTC

abundance: NA
d_gene: TRBD2
j_gene: TRBJ2-3
v_gene: TRBV11-2
CDR3aa: CGSSPAGGRDTQYF
CDR3nt: TGTGGGAGCAGCCCAGCGGGAGGGCGCGATACGCAGTATTTT

abundance: NA
d_gene: TRBD2
j_gene: TRBJ2-2
v_gene: TRBV6-1
CDR3aa: CASSESRTSLTGELFF
CDR3nt: TGTGCCAGCAGTGAGTCCCGGACTAGCCTGACCGGGGAGCTGTTTTTT

abundance: once
d_gene: NA
j_gene: TRBJ2-7
v_gene: TRBV11-1
CDR3aa: CASSRTGSASYEQYF
CDR3nt: TGTGCCAGCAGCCGCACAGGGAGCGCCTCCTACGAGCAGTACTTC

abundance: NA
d_gene: NA
j_gene: TRBJ2-5
v_gene: TRBV12-5
CDR3aa: CASGLSPGIGETQYF
CDR3nt: TGTGCTAGTGGTTTGTCCCCGGGGATTGGGGAGACCCAGTACTTC

abundance: NA
d_gene: NA
j_gene: TRBJ2-2
v_gene: TRBV30
CDR3aa: CAGTGYSFTTGELFF
CDR3nt: TGTGCCGGAACGGGGTACTCCTTTACCACCGGGGAGCTGTTTTTT

abundance: NA
d_gene: TRBD2
j_gene: TRBJ2-1
v_gene: TRBV5-1
CDR3aa: CASSKRTSGGVSYNEQFF
CDR3nt: TGCGCCAGCAGCAAGAGGACTAGCGGGGGGGTCTCCTACAATGAGCAGTTCTTC

abundance: NA
d_gene: NA
j_gene: TRBJ2-1
v_gene: TRBV27
CDR3aa: CASRRMVGLGNNEQFF
CDR3nt: TGTGCCAGCAGAAGGATGGTCGGTTTGGGGAACAATGAGCAGTTCTTC

abundance: few
d_gene: NA
j_gene: TRBJ1-5
v_gene: TRBV6-1
CDR3aa: CASILTGPYNQPQHF
CDR3nt: TGTGCCAGCATTCTAACCGGGCCCTACAATCAGCCCCAGCATTTT

abundance: once
d_gene: TRBD2
j_gene: TRBJ2-5
v_gene: TRBV4-1
CDR3aa: CASSQSPSGKQETQYF
CDR3nt: TGCGCCAGCAGCCAATCCCCTAGCGGGAAGCAAGAGACCCAGTACTTC

abundance: few
d_gene: NA
j_gene: TRBJ2-7
v_gene: TRBV27
CDR3aa: CASSFGLGTHSYEQYF
CDR3nt: TGTGCCAGCAGTTTCGGACTAGGGACACACTCCTACGAGCAGTACTTC

abundance: NA
d_gene: TRBD2
j_gene: TRBJ2-7
v_gene: TRBV28
CDR3aa: CASSFPGLAGGSYYYEQYF
CDR3nt: TGTGCCAGCAGTTTCCCGGGACTAGCGGGAGGGAGCTACTACTACGAGCAGTACTTC

abundance: NA
d_gene: TRBD2
j_gene: TRBJ2-7
v_gene: TRBV7-6
CDR3aa: CASSLEQRERTSYEQYF
CDR3nt: TGTGCCAGCAGCTTAGAGCAGCGGGAGCGTACCTCCTACGAGCAGTACTTC

abundance: few
d_gene: NA
j_gene: TRBJ2-3
v_gene: TRBV7-8
CDR3aa: CASSLLGTVTDTQYF
CDR3nt: TGTGCCAGCAGCTTGCTAGGAACCGTCACAGATACGCAGTATTTT

abundance: NA
d_gene: NA
j_gene: TRBJ2-5
v_gene: TRBV14
CDR3aa: CASSPRTGKETQYF
CDR3nt: TGTGCCAGCAGCCCACGGACTGGGAAAGAGACCCAGTACTTC

abundance: NA
d_gene: NA
j_gene: TRBJ2-3
v_gene: TRBV7-9
CDR3aa: CASSLWNEILNTQYF
CDR3nt: TGTGCCAGCAGCTTATGGAATGAAATCTTGAATACGCAGTATTTT

abundance: NA
d_gene: NA
j_gene: TRBJ2-3
v_gene: TRBV2
CDR3aa: CASREQGGLTDTQYF
CDR3nt: TGTGCCAGCAGGGAACAGGGAGGACTGACAGATACGCAGTATTTT

abundance: NA
d_gene: TRBD2
j_gene: TRBJ2-3
v_gene: TRBV7-3
CDR3aa: CASSSGLAGVTDTQYF
CDR3nt: TGTGCCAGCAGCTCTGGACTAGCGGGAGTCACAGATACGCAGTATTTT

abundance: NA
d_gene: NA
j_gene: TRBJ1-2
v_gene: TRBV5-1
CDR3aa: CASSSDVNYGYTF
CDR3nt: TGCGCCAGCAGCTCGGACGTCAACTATGGCTACACCTTC

abundance: NA
d_gene: NA
j_gene: TRBJ2-7
v_gene: TRBV7-2
CDR3aa: CASSLWVPYEQYF
CDR3nt: TGTGCCAGCAGCTTGTGGGTTCCCTACGAGCAGTACTTC

abundance: few
d_gene: NA
j_gene: TRBJ2-7
v_gene: TRBV29-1
CDR3aa: CSVHGRSEEQYF
CDR3nt: TGCAGCGTCCACGGGCGCAGCGAGGAGCAGTACTTC

abundance: NA
d_gene: NA
j_gene: TRBJ1-5
v_gene: TRBV7-2
CDR3aa: CASSPQGNGNQPQHF
CDR3nt: TGTGCCAGCAGCCCCCAGGGGAATGGCAATCAGCCCCAGCATTTT

abundance: NA
d_gene: NA
j_gene: TRBJ1-2
v_gene: TRBV6-6
CDR3aa: CASSRRTVSEDYGYTF
CDR3nt: TGTGCCAGCAGTCGAAGGACAGTGTCAGAGGACTATGGCTACACCTTC

abundance: NA
d_gene: NA
j_gene: TRBJ1-2
v_gene: TRBV5-4
CDR3aa: CASSLAGSPTNYGYTF
CDR3nt: TGTGCCAGCAGCTTGGCCGGGAGCCCCACGAACTATGGCTACACCTTC

abundance: NA
d_gene: NA
j_gene: TRBJ2-1
v_gene: TRBV6-5
CDR3aa: CASSLEQLSSYNEQFF
CDR3nt: TGTGCCAGCAGTTTGGAACAGCTTAGCTCCTACAATGAGCAGTTCTTC

abundance: NA
d_gene: NA
j_gene: TRBJ2-1
v_gene: TRBV5-1
CDR3aa: CASSLSWGVHNEQFF
CDR3nt: TGCGCCAGCAGCTTATCGTGGGGGGTCCACAATGAGCAGTTCTTC

abundance: NA
d_gene: NA
j_gene: TRBJ1-1
v_gene: TRBV5-1
CDR3aa: CASSLDRNTEAFF
CDR3nt: TGCGCCAGCAGCCTAGACAGGAACACTGAAGCTTTCTTT

abundance: NA
d_gene: NA
j_gene: TRBJ2-7
v_gene: TRBV5-1
CDR3aa: CASSRGAYEQYF
CDR3nt: TGCGCCAGCAGCCGAGGGGCGTACGAGCAGTACTTC

abundance: NA
d_gene: TRBD1
j_gene: TRBJ2-7
v_gene: TRBV30
CDR3aa: CAWSVPGTGLSYEQYF
CDR3nt: TGTGCCTGGAGTGTTCCCGGGACAGGATTATCCTACGAGCAGTACTTC

abundance: NA
d_gene: TRBD1
j_gene: TRBJ2-2
v_gene: TRBV28
CDR3aa: CASSLPQGDRGHRAGELFF
CDR3nt: TGTGCCAGCAGCCTTCCTCAAGGCGACAGGGGGCATAGGGCCGGGGAGCTGTTTTTT

abundance: NA
d_gene: TRBD2
j_gene: TRBJ2-7
v_gene: TRBV7-6
CDR3aa: CASRPPGGAGEQYF
CDR3nt: TGTGCCAGCAGACCCCCGGGAGGGGCGGGGGAGCAGTACTTC

abundance: NA
d_gene: NA
j_gene: TRBJ1-2
v_gene: TRBV19
CDR3aa: CASSKGENYGYTF
CDR3nt: TGTGCCAGTAGTAAAGGTGAAAACTATGGCTACACCTTC

abundance: NA
d_gene: NA
j_gene: TRBJ1-2
v_gene: TRBV6-5
CDR3aa: CASTRGQSYGYTF
CDR3nt: TGTGCCAGCACCAGAGGACAGAGCTATGGCTACACCTTC

abundance: once
d_gene: NA
j_gene: TRBJ2-6
v_gene: TRBV7-2
CDR3aa: CASSYTGLGANVLTF
CDR3nt: TGTGCCAGCAGCTATACAGGGCTTGGGGCCAACGTCCTGACTTTC

abundance: NA
d_gene: TRBD1
j_gene: TRBJ2-5
v_gene: TRBV5-6
CDR3aa: CASSSPTGAETQYF
CDR3nt: TGTGCCAGCAGCTCGCCGACAGGGGCAGAGACCCAGTACTTC

abundance: NA
d_gene: NA
j_gene: TRBJ1-5
v_gene: TRBV4-3
CDR3aa: CASSQEAGGNRPQHF
CDR3nt: TGCGCCAGCAGCCAAGAGGCGGGGGGGAATCGGCCCCAGCATTTT

abundance: NA
d_gene: TRBD1
j_gene: TRBJ1-2
v_gene: TRBV29-1
CDR3aa: CSVVPTGVNYGYTF
CDR3nt: TGCAGCGTTGTCCCGACAGGGGTTAACTATGGCTACACCTTC

abundance: NA
d_gene: NA
j_gene: TRBJ1-2
v_gene: TRBV6-6
CDR3aa: CASSYQSGQNYGYTF
CDR3nt: TGTGCCAGCAGTTACCAGTCAGGACAGAACTATGGCTACACCTTC

abundance: few
d_gene: TRBD2
j_gene: TRBJ2-3
v_gene: TRBV10-3
CDR3aa: CATDRSGSEGDTQYF
CDR3nt: TGTGCCACCGATCGTAGCGGGAGTGAGGGAGATACGCAGTATTTT

abundance: few
d_gene: TRBD2
j_gene: TRBJ2-4
v_gene: TRBV19
CDR3aa: CASSIAILREPVKNIQYF
CDR3nt: TGTGCCAGTAGTATAGCCATTTTGCGGGAGCCAGTCAAAAACATTCAGTACTTC

abundance: NA
d_gene: NA
j_gene: TRBJ1-5
v_gene: TRBV6-1
CDR3aa: CASSESGRGPQPQHF
CDR3nt: TGTGCCAGCAGTGAATCCGGAAGGGGACCTCAGCCCCAGCATTTT

abundance: NA
d_gene: TRBD1
j_gene: TRBJ1-3
v_gene: TRBV5-1
CDR3aa: CASSPGTGVISGNTIYF
CDR3nt: TGCGCCAGCAGTCCCGGGACAGGGGTAATTTCTGGAAACACCATATATTTT

abundance: few
d_gene: NA
j_gene: TRBJ1-5
v_gene: TRBV28
CDR3aa: CASSGGPGRGGRNQPQHF
CDR3nt: TGTGCCAGCAGTGGGGGGCCCGGCAGGGGTGGCCGCAATCAGCCCCAGCATTTT

abundance: NA
d_gene: NA
j_gene: TRBJ1-2
v_gene: TRBV2
CDR3aa: CASSERQVYGYTF
CDR3nt: TGTGCCAGCAGTGAACGACAGGTCTATGGCTACACCTTC

abundance: NA
d_gene: NA
j_gene: TRBJ2-1
v_gene: TRBV6-5
CDR3aa: CASSSDTEQFF
CDR3nt: TGTGCCAGCAGTTCAGACACTGAGCAGTTCTTC

abundance: NA
d_gene: TRBD1
j_gene: TRBJ1-2
v_gene: TRBV9
CDR3aa: CASSVDLRDRGRGGYTF
CDR3nt: TGTGCCAGCAGCGTAGATCTCCGAGACAGGGGTAGAGGGGGCTACACCTTC

abundance: NA
d_gene: NA
j_gene: TRBJ1-4
v_gene: TRBV28
CDR3aa: CANSLGGRGEKLFF
CDR3nt: TGTGCCAACAGTTTGGGGGGACGGGGTGAAAAACTGTTTTTT